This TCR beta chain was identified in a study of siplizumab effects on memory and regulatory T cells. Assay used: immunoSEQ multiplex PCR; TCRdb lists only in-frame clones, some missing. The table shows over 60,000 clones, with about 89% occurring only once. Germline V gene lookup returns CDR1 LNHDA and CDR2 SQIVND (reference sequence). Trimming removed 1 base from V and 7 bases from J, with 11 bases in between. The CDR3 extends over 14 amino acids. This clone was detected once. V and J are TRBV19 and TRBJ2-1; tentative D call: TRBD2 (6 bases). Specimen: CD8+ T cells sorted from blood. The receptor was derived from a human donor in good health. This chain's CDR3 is CASSIAGVGNEQFF. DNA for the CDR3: TGTGCCAGTAGTATAGCGGGAGTTGGGAATGAGCAGTTCTTC.